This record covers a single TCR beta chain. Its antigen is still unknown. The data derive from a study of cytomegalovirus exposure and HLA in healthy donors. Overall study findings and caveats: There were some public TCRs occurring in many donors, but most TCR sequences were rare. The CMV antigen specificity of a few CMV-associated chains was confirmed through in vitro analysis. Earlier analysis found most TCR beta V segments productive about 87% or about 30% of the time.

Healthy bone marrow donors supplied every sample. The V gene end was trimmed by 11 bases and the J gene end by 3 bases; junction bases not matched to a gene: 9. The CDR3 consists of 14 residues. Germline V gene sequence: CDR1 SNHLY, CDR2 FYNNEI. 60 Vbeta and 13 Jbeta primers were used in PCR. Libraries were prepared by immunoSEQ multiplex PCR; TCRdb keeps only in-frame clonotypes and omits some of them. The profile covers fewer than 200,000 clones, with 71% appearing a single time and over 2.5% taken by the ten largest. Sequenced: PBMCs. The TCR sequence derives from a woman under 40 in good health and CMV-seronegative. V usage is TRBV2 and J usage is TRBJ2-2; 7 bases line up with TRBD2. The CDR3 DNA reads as TGTGCCGAGCGGGGCAAGAGCGACACCGGGGAGCTGTTTTTT. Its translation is CAERGKSDTGELFF.